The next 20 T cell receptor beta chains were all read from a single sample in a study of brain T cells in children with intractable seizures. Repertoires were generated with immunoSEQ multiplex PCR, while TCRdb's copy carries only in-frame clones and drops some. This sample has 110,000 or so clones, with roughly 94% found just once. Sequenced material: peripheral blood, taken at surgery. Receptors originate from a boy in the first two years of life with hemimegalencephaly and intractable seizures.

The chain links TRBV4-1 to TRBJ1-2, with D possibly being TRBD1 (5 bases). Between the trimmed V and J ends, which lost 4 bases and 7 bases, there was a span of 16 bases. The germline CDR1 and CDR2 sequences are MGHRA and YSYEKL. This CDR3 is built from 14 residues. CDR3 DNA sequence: TGCGCCAGCAGCCCAAGTTGGGGGGAAAGTGGCTACACCTTC. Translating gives CASSPSWGESGYTF.

The CDR3 loop is CASSLWSSYEQYF. The CDR3 DNA is TGTGCCAGCAGTCTTTGGAGCTCCTACGAGCAGTACTTC. This chain links TRBV12-3 or TRBV12-4 with TRBJ2-7; D unclear. With 5 bases removed from V and 0 bases from J, the gap between germline ends came to 8 bases. CDR3 length: 13 residues.

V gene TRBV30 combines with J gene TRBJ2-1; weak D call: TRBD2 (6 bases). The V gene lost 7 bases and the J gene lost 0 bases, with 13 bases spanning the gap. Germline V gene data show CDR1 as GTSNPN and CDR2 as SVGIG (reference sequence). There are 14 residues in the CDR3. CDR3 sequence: CASSAGRSYNEQFF. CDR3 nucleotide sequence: TGTGCCTCGTCAGCGGGCCGCTCCTACAATGAGCAGTTCTTC.

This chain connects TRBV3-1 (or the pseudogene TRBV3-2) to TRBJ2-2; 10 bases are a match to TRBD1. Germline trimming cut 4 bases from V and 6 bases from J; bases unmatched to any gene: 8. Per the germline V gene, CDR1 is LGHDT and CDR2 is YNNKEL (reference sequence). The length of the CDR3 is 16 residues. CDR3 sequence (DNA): TGTGCCAGCAGCCCTTTGGGACAGGGGTACCCCGGGGAGCTGTTTTTT. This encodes CASSPLGQGYPGELFF.

Here the CDR3 reads CASSLAAGGSPNEQFF. For the CDR3, the DNA is TGCGCCAGCAGCTTGGCCGCGGGAGGATCCCCCAATGAGCAGTTCTTC. The gene calls are TRBV5-1 and TRBJ2-1; TRBD2 agrees at 8 bases. Germline CDR1 SGHRS, CDR2 YFSETQ. Trimming took 0 bases from V and 6 from J; bases not matched to a gene: 8. The CDR3 extends over 16 amino acids.

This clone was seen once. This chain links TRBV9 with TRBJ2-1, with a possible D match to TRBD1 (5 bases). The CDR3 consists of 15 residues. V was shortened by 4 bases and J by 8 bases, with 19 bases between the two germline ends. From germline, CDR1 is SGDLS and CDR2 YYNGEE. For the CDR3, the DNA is TGTGCCAGCAGCCCCACCTTTTCGGGCAGGGATGAGCAGTTCTTC. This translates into CASSPTFSGRDEQFF.

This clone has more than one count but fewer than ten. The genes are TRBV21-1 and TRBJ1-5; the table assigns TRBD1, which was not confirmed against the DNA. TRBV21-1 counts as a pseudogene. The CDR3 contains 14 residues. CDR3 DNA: TGTGCCAGCAGTCCGACGGACATCAATCAGCCCCAGCATTTT. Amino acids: CASSPTDINQPQHF.

CDR3 nucleotide sequence: TGTGCCAGCAGTTTGGACCCTAAGGGCCAAGAGACCCAGTACTTC. Translated: CASSLDPKGQETQYF. J is TRBJ2-5 and V is TRBV28, with D unresolved. The CDR3 contains 15 residues. Trimming removed 3 bases at V and 1 base at J, with 12 bases between. Germline assignment: CDR1 MDHEN and CDR2 SYDVKM.

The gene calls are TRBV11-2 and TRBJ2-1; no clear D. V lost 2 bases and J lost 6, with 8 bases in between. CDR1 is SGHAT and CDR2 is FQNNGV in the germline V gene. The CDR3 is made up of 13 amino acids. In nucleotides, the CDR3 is TGTGCCAGCAGCTTACGGAGTGGCAATGAGCAGTTCTTC. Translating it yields CASSLRSGNEQFF.

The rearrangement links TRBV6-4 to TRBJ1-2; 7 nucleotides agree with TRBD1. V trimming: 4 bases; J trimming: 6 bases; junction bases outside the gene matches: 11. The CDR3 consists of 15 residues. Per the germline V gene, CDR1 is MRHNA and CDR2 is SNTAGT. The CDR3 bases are TGTGCCAGCAGTGCCGACTCCACAGGGGTCCATGGCTACACCTTC. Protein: CASSADSTGVHGYTF.

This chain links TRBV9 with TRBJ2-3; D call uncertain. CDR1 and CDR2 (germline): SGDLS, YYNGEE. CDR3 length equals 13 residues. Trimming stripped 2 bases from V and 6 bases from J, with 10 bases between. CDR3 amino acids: CASSVNSFDTQYF. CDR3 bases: TGTGCCAGCAGCGTGAATAGTTTTGATACGCAGTATTTT.

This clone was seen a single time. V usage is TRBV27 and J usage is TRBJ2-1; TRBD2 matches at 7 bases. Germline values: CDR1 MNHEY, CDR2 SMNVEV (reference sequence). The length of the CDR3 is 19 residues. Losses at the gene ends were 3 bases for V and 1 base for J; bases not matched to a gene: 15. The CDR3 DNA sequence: TGTGCCAGCAGTTTGGTCAGAGGGCCCCCTAGCGGTTCCTACAATGAGCAGTTCTTC. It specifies CASSLVRGPPSGSYNEQFF.

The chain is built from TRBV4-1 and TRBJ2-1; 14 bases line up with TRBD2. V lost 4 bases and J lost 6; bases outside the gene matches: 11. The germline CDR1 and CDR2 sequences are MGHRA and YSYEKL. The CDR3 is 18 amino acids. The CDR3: CASSPYGVTSGRANEQFF. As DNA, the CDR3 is TGCGCCAGCAGCCCTTACGGGGTGACTAGCGGGAGGGCCAATGAGCAGTTCTTC.

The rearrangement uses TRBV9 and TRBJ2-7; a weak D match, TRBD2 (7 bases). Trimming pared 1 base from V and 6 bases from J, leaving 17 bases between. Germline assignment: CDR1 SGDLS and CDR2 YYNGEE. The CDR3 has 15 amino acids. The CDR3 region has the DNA TGTGCCAGCAGCGTATTGGGAGGGGGAGAGGTCGAGCAGTACTTC. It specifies CASSVLGGGEVEQYF.

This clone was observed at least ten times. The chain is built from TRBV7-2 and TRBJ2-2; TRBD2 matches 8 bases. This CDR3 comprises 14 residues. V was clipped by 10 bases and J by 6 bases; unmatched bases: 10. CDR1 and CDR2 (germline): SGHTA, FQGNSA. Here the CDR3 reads CATHPGLAAGELFF. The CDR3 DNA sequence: TGTGCCACCCATCCCGGACTAGCTGCCGGGGAGCTGTTTTTT.

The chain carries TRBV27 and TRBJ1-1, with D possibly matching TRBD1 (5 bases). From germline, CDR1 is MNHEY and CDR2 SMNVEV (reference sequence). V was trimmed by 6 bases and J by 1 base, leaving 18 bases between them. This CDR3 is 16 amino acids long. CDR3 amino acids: CASSTSWGSPNTEAFF. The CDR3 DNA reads TGTGCCAGCAGCACCTCCTGGGGCTCCCCGAACACTGAAGCTTTCTTT.

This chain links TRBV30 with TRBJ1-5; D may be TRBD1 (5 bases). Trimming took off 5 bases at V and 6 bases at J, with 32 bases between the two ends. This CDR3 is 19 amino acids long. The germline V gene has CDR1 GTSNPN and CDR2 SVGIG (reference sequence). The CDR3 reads CAWSSYNPGRTYPGQPQHF. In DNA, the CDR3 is TGTGCCTGGTCGTCCTACAACCCGGGACGGACTTACCCGGGTCAGCCCCAGCATTTT.

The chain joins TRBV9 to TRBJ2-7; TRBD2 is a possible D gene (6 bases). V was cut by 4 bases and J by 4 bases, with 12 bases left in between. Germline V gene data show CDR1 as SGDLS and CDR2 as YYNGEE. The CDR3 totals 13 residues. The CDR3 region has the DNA TGTGCCAGCAGCCCCCGGAGCGGGTACGAGCAGTACTTC. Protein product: CASSPRSGYEQYF.

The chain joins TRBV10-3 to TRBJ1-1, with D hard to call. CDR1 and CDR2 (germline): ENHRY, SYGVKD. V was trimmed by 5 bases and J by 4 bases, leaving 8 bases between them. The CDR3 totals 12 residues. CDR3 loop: CAISWRSTEAFF. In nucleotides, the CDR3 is TGTGCCATCAGTTGGAGGAGCACTGAAGCTTTCTTT.

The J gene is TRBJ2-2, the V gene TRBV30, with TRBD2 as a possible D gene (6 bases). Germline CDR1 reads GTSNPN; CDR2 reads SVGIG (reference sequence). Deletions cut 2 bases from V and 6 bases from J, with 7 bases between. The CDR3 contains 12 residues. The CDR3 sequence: CAWSWGAGELFF. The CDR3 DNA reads TGTGCCTGGAGTTGGGGGGCCGGGGAGCTGTTTTTT.